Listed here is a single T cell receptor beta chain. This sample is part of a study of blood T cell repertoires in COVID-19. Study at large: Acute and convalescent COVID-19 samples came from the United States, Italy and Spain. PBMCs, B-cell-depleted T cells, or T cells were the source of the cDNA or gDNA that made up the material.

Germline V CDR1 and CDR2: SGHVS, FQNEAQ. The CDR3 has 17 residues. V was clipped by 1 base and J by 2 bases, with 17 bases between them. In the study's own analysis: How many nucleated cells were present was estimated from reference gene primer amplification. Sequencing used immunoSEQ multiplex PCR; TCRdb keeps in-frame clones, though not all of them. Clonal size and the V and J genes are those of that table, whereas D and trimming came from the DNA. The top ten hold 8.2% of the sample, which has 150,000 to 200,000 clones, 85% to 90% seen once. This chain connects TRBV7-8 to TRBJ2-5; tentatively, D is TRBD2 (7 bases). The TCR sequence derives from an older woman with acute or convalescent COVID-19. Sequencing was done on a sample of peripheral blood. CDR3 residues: CASSLGGGRALQETQYF. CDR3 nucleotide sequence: TGTGCCAGCAGCTTAGGGGGGGGCAGGGCGTTACAAGAGACCCAGTACTTC. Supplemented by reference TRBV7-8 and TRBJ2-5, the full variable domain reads GAGVSQSPRYKVAKRGQDVALRCDPISGHVSLFWYQQALGQGPEFLTYFQNEAQLDKSGLPSDRFFAERPEGSVSTLKIQRTQQEDSAVYLCASSLGGGRALQETQYFGPGTRLLVL.